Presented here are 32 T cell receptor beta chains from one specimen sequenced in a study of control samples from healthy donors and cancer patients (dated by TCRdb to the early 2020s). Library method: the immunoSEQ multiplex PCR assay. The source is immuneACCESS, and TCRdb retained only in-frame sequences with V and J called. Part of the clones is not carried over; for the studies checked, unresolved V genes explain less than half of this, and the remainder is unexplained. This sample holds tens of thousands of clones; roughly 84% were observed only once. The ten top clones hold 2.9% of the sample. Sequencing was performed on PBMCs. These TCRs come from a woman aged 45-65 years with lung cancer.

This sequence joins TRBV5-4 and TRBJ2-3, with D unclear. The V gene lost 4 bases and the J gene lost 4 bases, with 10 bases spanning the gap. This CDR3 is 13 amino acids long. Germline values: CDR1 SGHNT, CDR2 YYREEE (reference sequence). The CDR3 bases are TGTGCCAGCAGCCCGAGTGGCCCAGATACGCAGTATTTT. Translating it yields CASSPSGPDTQYF.

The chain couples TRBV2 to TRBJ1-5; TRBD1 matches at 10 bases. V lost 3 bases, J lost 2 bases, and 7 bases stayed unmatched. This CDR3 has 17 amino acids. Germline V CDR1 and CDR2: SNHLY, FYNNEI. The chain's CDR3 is CASSDRQGALGNQPQHF. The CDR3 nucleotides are TGTGCCAGCAGTGACCGACAGGGGGCATTGGGCAATCAGCCCCAGCATTTT.

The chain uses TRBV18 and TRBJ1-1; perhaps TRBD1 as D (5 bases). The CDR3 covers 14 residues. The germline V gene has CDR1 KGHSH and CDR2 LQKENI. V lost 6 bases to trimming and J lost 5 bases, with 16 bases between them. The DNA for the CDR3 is TGTGCCAGCTCTCAACTCAGGGAAGGAACTGAAGCTTTCTTT. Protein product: CASSQLREGTEAFF.

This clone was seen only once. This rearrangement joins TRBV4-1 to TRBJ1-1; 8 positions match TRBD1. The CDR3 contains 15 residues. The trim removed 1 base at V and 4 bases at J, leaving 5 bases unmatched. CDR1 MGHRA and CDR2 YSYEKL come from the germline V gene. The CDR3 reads CASSQGQGAATEAFF. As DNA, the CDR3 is TGCGCCAGCAGCCAAGGCCAGGGGGCGGCCACTGAAGCTTTCTTT.

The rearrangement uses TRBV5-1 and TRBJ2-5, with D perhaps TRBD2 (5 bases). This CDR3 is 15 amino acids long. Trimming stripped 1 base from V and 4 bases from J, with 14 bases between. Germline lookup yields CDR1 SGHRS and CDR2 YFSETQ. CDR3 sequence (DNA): TGCGCCAGCAGCTTGAACACCCTAGAGGGAGAGACCCAGTACTTC. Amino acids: CASSLNTLEGETQYF. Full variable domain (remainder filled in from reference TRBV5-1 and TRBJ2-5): KAGVTQTPRYLIKTRGQQVTLSCSPISGHRSVSWYQQTPGQGLQFLFEYFSETQRNKGNFPGRFSGRQFSNSRSEMNVSTLELGDSALYLCASSLNTLEGETQYFGPGTRLLVL.

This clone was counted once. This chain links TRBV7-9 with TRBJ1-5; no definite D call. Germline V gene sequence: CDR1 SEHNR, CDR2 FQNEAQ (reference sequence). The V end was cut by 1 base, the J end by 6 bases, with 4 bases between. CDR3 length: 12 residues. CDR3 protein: CASSLESQPQHF. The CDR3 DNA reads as TGTGCCAGCAGCTTAGAAAGTCAGCCCCAGCATTTT.

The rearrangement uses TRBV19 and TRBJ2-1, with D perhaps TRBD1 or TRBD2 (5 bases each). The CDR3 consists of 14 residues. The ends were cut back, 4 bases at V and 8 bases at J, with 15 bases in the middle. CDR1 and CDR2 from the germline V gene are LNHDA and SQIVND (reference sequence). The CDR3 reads CASSNLWGRDEQFF. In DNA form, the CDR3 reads TGTGCCAGTAGTAACTTATGGGGGAGAGATGAGCAGTTCTTC.

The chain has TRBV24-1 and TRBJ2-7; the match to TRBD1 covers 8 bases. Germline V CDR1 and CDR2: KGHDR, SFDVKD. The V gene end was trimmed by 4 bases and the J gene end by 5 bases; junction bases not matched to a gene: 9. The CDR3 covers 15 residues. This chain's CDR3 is CATSDPTGELDEQYF. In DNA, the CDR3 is TGTGCCACCAGTGACCCGACAGGGGAATTGGACGAGCAGTACTTC.

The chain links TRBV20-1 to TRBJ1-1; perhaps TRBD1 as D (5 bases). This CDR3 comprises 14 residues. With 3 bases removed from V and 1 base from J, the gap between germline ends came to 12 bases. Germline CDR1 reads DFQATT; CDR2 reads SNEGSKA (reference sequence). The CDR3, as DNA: TGCAGTGCTAGTCTAGACAGCGAGAACACTGAAGCTTTCTTT. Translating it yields CSASLDSENTEAFF.

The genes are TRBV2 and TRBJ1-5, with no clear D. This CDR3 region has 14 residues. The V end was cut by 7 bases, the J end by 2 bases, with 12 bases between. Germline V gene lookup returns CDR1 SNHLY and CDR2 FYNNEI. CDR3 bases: TGTGCCAGCATCAGGCAAGAGGGCAATCAGCCCCAGCATTTT. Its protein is CASIRQEGNQPQHF.

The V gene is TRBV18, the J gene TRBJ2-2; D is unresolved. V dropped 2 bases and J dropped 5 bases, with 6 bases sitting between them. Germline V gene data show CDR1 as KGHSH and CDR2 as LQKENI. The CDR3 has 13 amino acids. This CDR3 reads CASSPIGTGELFF. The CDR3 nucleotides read TGTGCCAGCTCACCAATCGGGACCGGGGAGCTGTTTTTT.

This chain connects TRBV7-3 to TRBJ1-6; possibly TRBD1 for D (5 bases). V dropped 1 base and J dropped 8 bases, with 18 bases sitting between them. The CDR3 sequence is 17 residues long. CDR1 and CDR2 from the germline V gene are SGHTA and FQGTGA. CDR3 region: CASSLNPLGGSDSPLHF. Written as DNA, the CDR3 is TGTGCCAGCAGCTTAAACCCCCTGGGGGGGAGTGATTCACCCCTCCACTTT.

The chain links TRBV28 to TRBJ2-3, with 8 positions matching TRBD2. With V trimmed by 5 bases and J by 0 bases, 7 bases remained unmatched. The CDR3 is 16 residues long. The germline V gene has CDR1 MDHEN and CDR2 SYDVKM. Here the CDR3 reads CASSPTSATSTDTQYF. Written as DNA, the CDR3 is TGTGCCAGCAGTCCGACTAGCGCCACTAGCACAGATACGCAGTATTTT.

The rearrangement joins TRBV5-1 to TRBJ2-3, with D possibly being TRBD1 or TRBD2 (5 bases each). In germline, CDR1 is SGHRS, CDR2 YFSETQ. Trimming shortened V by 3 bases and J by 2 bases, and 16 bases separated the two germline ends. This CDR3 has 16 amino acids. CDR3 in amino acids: CASSWGWSGNTDTQYF. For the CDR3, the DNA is TGCGCCAGCAGCTGGGGGTGGAGTGGGAACACAGATACGCAGTATTTT.

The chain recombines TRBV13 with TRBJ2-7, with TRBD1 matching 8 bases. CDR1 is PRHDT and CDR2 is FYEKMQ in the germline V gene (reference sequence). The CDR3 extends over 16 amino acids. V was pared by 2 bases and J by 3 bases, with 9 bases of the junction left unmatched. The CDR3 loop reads CASSLKSGQGSYEQYF. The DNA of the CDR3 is TGTGCCAGCAGCTTAAAATCCGGACAGGGCAGCTACGAGCAGTACTTC.

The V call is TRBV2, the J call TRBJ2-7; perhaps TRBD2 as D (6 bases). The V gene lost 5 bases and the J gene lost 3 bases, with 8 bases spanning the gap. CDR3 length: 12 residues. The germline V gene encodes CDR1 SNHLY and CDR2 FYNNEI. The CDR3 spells CASSWDFYEQYF. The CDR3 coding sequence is TGTGCCAGCAGTTGGGACTTCTACGAGCAGTACTTC.

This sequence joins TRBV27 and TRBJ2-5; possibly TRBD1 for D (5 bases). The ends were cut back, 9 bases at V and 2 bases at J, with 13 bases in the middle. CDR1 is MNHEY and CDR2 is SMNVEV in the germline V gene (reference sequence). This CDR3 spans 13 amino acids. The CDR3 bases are TGTGCCAGTCAGGGCACCACTCAAGAGACCCAGTACTTC. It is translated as CASQGTTQETQYF.

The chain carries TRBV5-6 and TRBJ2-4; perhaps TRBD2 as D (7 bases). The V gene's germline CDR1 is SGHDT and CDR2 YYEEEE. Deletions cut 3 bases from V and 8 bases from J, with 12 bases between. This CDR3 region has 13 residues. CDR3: CASSSIGGDIQYF. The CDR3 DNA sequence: TGTGCCAGCAGCTCCATAGGGGGGGACATTCAGTACTTC.

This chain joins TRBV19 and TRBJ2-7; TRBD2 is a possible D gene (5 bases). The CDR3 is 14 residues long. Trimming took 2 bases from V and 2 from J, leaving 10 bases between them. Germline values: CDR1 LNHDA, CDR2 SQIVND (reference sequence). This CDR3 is CASSITGETYEQYF. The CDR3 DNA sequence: TGTGCCAGTAGTATAACCGGGGAGACCTACGAGCAGTACTTC.

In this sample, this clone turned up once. CDR3 DNA sequence: TGCGCCAGCAGCATGGACAGGGGAAATTCTAACTATGGCTACACCTTC. Its protein product is CASSMDRGNSNYGYTF. J is TRBJ1-2 and V is TRBV5-1, with 9 positions matching TRBD1. CDR1 SGHRS and CDR2 YFSETQ come from the germline V gene. This CDR3 is built from 16 residues. V was clipped by 4 bases and J by 0 bases; unmatched bases: 7.

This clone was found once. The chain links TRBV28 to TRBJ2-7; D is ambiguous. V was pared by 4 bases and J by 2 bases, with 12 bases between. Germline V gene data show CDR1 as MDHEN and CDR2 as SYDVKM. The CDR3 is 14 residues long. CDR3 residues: CASSSTMRTYEQYF. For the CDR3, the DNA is TGTGCCAGCAGTTCCACGATGAGGACCTACGAGCAGTACTTC. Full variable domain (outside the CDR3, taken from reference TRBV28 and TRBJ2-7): DVKVTQSSRYLVKRTGEKVFLECVQDMDHENMFWYRQDPGLGLRLIYFSYDVKMKEKGDIPEGYSVSREKKERFSLILESASTNQTSMYLCASSSTMRTYEQYFGPGTRLTVT.

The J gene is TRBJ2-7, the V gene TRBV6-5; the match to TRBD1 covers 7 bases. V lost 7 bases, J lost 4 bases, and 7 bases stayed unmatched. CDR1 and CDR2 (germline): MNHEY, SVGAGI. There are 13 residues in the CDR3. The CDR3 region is CASTLDRRYEQYF. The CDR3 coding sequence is TGTGCCAGCACCCTGGACAGGAGGTACGAGCAGTACTTC.

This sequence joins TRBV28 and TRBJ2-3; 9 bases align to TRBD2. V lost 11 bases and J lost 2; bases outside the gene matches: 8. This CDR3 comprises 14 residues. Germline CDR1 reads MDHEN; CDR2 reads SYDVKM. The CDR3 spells CASDPSGTTDTQYF. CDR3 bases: TGTGCCTCCGACCCTAGCGGGACCACAGATACGCAGTATTTT.

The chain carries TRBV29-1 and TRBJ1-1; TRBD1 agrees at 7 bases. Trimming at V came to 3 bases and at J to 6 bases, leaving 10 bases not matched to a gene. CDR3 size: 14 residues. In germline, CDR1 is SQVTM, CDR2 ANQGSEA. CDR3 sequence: CSVDRTGEGAEAFF. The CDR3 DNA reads TGCAGCGTTGATCGGACAGGTGAGGGTGCTGAAGCTTTCTTT.

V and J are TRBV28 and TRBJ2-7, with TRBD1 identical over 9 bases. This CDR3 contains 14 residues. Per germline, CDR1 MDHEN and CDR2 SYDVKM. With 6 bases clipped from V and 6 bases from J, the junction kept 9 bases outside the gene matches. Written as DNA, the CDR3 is TGTGCCAGCAGCTCATGGGACAGGGAAGTCGAGCAGTACTTC. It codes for CASSSWDREVEQYF.

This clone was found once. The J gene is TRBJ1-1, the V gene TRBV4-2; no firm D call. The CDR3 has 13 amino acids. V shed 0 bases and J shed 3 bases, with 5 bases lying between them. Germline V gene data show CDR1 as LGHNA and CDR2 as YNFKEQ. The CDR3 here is CASSQERDTEAFF. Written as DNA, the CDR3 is TGTGCCAGCAGCCAAGAGCGAGACACTGAAGCTTTCTTT.

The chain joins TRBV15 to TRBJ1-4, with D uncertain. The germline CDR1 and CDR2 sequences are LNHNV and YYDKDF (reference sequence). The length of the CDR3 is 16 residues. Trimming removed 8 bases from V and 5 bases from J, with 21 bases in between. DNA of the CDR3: TGTGCCACCTCCTTAGGAGTGAGACTGTTGAATGAAAAACTGTTTTTT. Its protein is CATSLGVRLLNEKLFF.

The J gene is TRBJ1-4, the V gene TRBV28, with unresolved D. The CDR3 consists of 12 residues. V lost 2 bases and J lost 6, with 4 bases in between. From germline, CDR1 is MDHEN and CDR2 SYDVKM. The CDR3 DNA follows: TGTGCCAGCAGTTTAGAGGATGAAAAACTGTTTTTT. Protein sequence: CASSLEDEKLFF.

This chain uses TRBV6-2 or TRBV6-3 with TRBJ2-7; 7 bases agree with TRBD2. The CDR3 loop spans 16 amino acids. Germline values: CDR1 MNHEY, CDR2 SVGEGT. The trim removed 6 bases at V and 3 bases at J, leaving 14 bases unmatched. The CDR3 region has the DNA TGTGCCAGCAGCCACCTGGGGGGGGAACTATTCTACGAGCAGTACTTC. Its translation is CASSHLGGELFYEQYF.

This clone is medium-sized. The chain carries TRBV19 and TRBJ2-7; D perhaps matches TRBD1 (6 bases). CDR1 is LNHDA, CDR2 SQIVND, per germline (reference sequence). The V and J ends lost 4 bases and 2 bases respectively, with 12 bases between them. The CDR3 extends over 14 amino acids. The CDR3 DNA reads TGTGCCAGTAGTAAAGGAGGACAGACCTACGAGCAGTACTTC. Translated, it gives CASSKGGQTYEQYF. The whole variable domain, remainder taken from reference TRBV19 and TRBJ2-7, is DGGITQSPKYLFRKEGQNVTLSCEQNLNHDAMYWYRQDPGQGLRLIYYSQIVNDFQKGDIAEGYSVSREKKESFPLTVTSAQKNPTAFYLCASSKGGQTYEQYFGPGTRLTVT.

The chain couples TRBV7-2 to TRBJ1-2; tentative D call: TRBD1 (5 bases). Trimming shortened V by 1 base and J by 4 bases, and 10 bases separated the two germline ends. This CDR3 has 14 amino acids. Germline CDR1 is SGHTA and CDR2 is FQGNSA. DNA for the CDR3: TGTGCCAGCAGCTTAGATTGGACAACCTATGGCTACACCTTC. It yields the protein CASSLDWTTYGYTF. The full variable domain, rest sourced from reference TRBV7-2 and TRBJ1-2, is GAGVSQSPSNKVTEKGKDVELRCDPISGHTALYWYRQSLGQGLEFLIYFQGNSAPDKSGLPSDRFSAERTGGSVSTLTIQRTQQEDSAVYLCASSLDWTTYGYTFGSGTRLTVV.

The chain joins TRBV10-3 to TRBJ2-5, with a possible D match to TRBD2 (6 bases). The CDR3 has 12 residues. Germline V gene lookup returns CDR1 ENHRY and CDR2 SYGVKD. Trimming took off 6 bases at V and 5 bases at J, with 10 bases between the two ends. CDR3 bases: TGTGCCATCAGCCTAAGCGGGGAGACCCAGTACTTC. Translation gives CAISLSGETQYF.